The 2 T cell receptor beta chains below all came from one sample that was sequenced in a study of beta chain features in type 1 diabetes. All of the isolated RNA was reverse transcribed, so expressed TCRB transcripts were sequenced. This table comes from immunoSEQ multiplex PCR, and its TCRdb copy is limited to in-frame clones, with some not included. This sample has about 900,000 clones, with roughly a sixth found just once. What was sequenced was naive CD4+ T cells from blood. Receptors originate from a woman between 18 and 29 years old in good health.

Only a few counts were recorded for this clone. DNA of the CDR3: TGTGCCAGTATTCAGCTGGAGTCGAACACCGGGGAGCTGTTTTTT. Translating it yields CASIQLESNTGELFF. This chain links TRBV19 with TRBJ2-2, with no clear D. Germline V gene lookup returns CDR1 LNHDA and CDR2 SQIVND (reference sequence). This CDR3 comprises 15 residues. V lost 7 bases, J lost 0 bases, and 12 bases lay in between. The whole variable domain, remainder taken from reference TRBV19 and TRBJ2-2, is DGGITQSPKYLFRKEGQNVTLSCEQNLNHDAMYWYRQDPGQGLRLIYYSQIVNDFQKGDIAEGYSVSREKKESFPLTVTSAQKNPTAFYLCASIQLESNTGELFFGEGSRLTVL.

This clone has only a few counts. The genes are TRBV10-3 and TRBJ2-3, with D unclear. V lost 0 bases and J 3 bases, leaving 7 bases between the germline ends. Germline V gene data show CDR1 as ENHRY and CDR2 as SYGVKD. This CDR3 comprises 14 residues. The CDR3 reads CAISESLFTDTQYF. CDR3 bases: TGTGCCATCAGTGAGTCTCTGTTTACAGATACGCAGTATTTT.